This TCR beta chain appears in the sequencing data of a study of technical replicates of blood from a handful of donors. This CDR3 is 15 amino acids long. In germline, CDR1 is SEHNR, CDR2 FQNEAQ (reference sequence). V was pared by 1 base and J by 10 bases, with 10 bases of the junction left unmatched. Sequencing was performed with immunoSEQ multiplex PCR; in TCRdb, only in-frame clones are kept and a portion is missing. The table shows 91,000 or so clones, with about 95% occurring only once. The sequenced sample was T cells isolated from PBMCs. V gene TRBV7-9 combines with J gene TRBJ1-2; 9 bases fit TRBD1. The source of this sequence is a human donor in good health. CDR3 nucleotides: TGTGCCAGCAGCTTAGGTTTTGGGACAGGGATGGTCTACACCTTC. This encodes CASSLGFGTGMVYTF. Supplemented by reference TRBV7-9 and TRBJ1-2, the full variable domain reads DTGVSQNPRHKITKRGQNVTFRCDPISEHNRLYWYRQTLGQGPEFLTYFQNEAQLEKSRLLSDRFSAERPKGSFSTLEIQRTEQGDSAMYLCASSLGFGTGMVYTFGSGTRLTVV.